This T cell receptor (beta chain) appears in the sequencing data of a study of CXCR3-negative and CXCR3-positive naive CD8 T cells. Study details: Sequencing brought in approximately 150 million TRB reads altogether, and each library got about 1.5 +/- 0.3 million. Study-level points and caveats: Both naive subsets had comparably high diversity; memory CD8+ cells much lower. The study found CXCR3 expression partially decreased after cryopreservation and ran most assays on fresh PBMCs. CXCR3-positive naive cells carried more hydrophobic TRB CDR3s than CXCR3-negative naive cells did.

The CDR3 is made up of 15 amino acids. The germline V gene has CDR1 SGDLS and CDR2 YYNGEE. The libraries of TRB cDNA were prepared using 5' RACE with UMI labels. With the 5' RACE reads reprocessed, TCRdb shows one record per CDR3 protein and no DNA. Its listing shows tens of thousands of distinct CDR3 sequences. By phenotype, naive CD8+ T cells were CD45RO-CCR7+CD27+CD95-. In regard to this clonotype: The antigen is not known.

The receptor was derived from a human donor in good health. Some clones in this sample may be carry-over from other donors' samples. This sequence joins TRBV9 and TRBJ2-7; there is no DNA to check the TCRdb D call of TRBD2. Specimen: naive CXCR3+ CD8+ T cells from blood. Subset in this sample: CD45RO-CCR7+CD27+CD95- naive CD8+ T cells expressing CXCR3 (TNR3+). CDR3: CASSVGSGGAYEQYF.